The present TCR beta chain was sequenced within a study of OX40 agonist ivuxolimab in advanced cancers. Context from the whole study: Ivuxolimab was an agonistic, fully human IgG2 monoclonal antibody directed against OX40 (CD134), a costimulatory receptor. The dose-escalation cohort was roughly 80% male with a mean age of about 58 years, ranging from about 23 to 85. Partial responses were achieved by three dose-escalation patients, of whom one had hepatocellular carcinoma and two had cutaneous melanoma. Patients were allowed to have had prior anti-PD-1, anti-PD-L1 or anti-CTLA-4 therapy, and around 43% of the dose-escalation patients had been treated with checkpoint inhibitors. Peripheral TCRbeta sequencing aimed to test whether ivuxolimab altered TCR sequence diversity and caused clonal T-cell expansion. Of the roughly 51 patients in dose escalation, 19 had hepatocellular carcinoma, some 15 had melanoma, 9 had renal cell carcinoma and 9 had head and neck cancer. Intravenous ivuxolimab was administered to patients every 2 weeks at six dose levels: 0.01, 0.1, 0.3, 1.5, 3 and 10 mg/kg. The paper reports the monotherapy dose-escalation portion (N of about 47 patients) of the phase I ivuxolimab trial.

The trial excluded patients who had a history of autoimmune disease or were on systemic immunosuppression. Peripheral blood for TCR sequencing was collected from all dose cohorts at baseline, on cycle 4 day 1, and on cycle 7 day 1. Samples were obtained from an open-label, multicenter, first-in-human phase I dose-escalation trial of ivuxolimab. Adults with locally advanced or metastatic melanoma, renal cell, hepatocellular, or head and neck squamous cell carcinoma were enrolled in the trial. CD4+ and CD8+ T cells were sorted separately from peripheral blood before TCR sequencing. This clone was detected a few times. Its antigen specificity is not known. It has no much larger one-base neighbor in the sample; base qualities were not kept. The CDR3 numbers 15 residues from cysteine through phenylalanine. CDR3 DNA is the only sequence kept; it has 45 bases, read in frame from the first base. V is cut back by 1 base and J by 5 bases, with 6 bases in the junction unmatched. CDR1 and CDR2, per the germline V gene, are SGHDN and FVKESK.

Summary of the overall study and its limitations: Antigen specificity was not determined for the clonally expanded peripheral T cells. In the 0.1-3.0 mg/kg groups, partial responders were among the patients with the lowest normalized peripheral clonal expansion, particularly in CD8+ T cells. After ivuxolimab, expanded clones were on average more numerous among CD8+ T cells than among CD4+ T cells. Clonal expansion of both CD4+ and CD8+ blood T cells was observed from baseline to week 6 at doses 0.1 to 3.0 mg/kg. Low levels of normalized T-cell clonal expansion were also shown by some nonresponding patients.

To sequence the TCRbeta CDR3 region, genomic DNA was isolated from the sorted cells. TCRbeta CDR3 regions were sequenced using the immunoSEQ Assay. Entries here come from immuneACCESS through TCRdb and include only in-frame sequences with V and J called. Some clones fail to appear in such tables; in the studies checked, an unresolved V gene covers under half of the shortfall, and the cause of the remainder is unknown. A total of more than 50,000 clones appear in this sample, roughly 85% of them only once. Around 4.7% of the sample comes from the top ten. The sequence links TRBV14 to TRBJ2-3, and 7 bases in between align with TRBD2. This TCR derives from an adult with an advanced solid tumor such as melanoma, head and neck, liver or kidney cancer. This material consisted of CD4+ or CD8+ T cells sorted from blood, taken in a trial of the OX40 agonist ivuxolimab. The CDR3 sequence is CASSQAGGAKDTQYF. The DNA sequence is TGTGCCAGCAGCCAAGCGGGGGGAGCTAAAGATACGCAGTATTTT. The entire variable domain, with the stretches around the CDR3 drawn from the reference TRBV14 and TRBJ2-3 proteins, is EAGVTQFPSHSVIEKGQTVTLRCDPISGHDNLYWYRRVMGKEIKFLLHFVKESKQDESGMPNNRFLAERTGGTYSTLKVQPAELEDSGVYFCASSQAGGAKDTQYFGPGTRLTVL.